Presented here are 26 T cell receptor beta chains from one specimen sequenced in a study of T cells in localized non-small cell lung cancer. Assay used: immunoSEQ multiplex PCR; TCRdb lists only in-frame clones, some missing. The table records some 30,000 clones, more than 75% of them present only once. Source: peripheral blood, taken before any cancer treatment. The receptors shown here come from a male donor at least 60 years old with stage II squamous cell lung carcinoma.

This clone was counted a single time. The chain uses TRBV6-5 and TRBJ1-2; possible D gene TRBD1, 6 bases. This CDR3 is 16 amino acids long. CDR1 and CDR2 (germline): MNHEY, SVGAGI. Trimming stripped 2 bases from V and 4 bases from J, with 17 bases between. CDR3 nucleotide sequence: TGTGCCAGCAGTTACCTCCGGACGGGGGGCTCCTATGGCTACACCTTC. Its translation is CASSYLRTGGSYGYTF.

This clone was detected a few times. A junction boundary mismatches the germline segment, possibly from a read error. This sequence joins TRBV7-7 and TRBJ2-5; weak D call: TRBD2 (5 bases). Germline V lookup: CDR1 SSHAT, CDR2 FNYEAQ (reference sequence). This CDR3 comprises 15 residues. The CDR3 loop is CASSLASTRGETQYF. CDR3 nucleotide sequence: TGTGCTAGCAGCTTAGCGTCAACGCGCGGGGAGACCCAGTACTTC.

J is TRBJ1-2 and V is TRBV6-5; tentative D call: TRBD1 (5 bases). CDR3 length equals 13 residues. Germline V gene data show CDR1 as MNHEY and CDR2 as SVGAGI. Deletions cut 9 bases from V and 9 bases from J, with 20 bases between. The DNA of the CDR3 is TGTGCCAGTCTACAGGACGGAAGCCTACGCTACACCTTC. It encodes CASLQDGSLRYTF.

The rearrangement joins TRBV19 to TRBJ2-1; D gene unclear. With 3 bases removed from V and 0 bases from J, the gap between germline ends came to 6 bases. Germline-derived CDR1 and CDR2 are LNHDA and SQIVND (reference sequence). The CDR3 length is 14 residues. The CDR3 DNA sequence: TGTGCCAGTAGTATGTTCAGCTCCTACAATGAGCAGTTCTTC. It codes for CASSMFSSYNEQFF.

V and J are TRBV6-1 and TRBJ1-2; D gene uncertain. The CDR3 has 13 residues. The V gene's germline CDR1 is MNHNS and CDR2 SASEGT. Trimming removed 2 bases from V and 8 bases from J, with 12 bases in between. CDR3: CASSEHNQRGYTF. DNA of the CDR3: TGTGCCAGCAGTGAACATAACCAGCGAGGCTACACCTTC.

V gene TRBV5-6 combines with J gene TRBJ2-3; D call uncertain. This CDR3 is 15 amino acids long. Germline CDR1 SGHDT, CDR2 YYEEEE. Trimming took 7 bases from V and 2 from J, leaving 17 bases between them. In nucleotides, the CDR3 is TGTGCCAGCCGACTTTTGGGAAGTCTCACAGATACGCAGTATTTT. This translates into CASRLLGSLTDTQYF.

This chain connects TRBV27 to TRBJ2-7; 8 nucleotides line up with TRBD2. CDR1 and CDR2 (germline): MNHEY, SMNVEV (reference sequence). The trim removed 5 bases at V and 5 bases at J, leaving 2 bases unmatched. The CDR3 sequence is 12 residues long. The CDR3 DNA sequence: TGTGCCAGCAGTGGACTAGCCGACGAGCAGTACTTC. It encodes CASSGLADEQYF.

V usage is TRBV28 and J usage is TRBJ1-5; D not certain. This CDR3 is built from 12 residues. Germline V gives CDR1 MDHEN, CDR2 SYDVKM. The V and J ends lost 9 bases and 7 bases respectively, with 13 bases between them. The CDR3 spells CASGVGSQPQHF. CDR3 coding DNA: TGTGCCAGTGGGGTGGGGAGCCAGCCCCAGCATTTT.

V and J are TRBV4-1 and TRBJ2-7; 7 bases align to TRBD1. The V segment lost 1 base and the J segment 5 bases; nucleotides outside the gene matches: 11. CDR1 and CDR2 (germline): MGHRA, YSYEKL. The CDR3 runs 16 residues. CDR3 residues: CASSQVGRDSGHEQYF. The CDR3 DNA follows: TGCGCCAGCAGCCAAGTCGGCAGGGACAGTGGGCACGAGCAGTACTTC.

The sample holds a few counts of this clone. The CDR3 loop reads CASSASSGISTDTQYF. CDR3 nucleotides: TGTGCCAGCAGTGCCTCTAGCGGGATATCCACAGATACGCAGTATTTT. The chain employs TRBV6-1 and TRBJ2-3; TRBD2 aligns across 9 bases. Germline V CDR1 and CDR2: MNHNS, SASEGT. Trimming took 4 bases from V and 2 from J; bases not matched to a gene: 7. The length of the CDR3 is 16 residues.

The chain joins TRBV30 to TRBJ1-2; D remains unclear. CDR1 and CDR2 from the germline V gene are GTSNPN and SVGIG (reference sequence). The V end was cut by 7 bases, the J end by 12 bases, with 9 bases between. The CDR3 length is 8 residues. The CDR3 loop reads CALGDHTF. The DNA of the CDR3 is TGTGCCTTGGGAGACCACACCTTC.

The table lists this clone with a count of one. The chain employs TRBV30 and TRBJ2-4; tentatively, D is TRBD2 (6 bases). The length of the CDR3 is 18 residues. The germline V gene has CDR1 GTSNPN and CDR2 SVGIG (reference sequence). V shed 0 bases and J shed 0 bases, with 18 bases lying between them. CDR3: CAWSVSGFEGLAKNIQYF. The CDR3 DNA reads TGTGCCTGGAGTGTCTCGGGGTTCGAGGGACTAGCCAAAAACATTCAGTACTTC. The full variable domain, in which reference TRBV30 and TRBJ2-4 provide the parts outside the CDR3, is SQTIHQWPATLVQPVGSPLSLECTVEGTSNPNLYWYRQAAGRGLQLLFYSVGIGQISSEVPQNLSASRPQDRQFILSSKKLLLSDSGFYLCAWSVSGFEGLAKNIQYFGAGTRLSVL.

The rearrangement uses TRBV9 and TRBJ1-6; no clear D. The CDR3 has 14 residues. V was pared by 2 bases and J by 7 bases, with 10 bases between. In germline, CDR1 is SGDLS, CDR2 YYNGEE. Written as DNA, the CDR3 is TGTGCCAGCAGCGTCTCTCGGGAAAATTCACCCCTCCACTTT. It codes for CASSVSRENSPLHF.

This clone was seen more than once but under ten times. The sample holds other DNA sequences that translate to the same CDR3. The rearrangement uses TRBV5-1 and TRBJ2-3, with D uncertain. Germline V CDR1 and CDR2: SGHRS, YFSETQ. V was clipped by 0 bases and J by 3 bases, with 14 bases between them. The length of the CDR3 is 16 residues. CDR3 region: CASSLGSTAITDTQYF. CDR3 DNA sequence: TGCGCCAGCAGCTTGGGATCCACAGCGATTACAGATACGCAGTATTTT.

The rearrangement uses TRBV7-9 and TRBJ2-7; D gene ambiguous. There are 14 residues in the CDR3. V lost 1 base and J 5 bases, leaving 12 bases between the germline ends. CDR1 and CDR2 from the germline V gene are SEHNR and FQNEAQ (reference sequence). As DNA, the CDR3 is TGTGCCAGCAGCTTAGGGAGAGAAATGAACGAGCAGTACTTC. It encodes CASSLGREMNEQYF.

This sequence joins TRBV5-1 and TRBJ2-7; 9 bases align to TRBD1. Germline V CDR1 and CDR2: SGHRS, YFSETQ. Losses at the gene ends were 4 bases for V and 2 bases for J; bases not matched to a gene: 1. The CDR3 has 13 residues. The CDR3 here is CASSGTGPYEQYF. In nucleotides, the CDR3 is TGCGCCAGCAGCGGGACAGGGCCCTACGAGCAGTACTTC.

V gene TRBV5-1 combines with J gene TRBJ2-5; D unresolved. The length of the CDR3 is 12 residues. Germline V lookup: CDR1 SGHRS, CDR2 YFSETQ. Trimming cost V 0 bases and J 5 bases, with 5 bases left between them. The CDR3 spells CASSLVGETQYF. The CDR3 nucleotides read TGCGCCAGCAGCTTGGTCGGGGAGACCCAGTACTTC.

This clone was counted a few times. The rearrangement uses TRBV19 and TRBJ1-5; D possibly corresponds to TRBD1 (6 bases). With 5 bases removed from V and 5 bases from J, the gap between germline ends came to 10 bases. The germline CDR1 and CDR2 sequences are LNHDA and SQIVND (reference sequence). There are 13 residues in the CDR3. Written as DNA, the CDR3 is TGTGCCAGTAGTTGGGGGCGAGATCAGCCCCAGCATTTT. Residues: CASSWGRDQPQHF.

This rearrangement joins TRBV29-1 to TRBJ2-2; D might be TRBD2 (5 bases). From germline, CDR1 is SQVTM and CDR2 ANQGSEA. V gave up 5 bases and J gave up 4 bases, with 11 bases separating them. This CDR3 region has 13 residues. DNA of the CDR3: TGCAGCGTTTTCGCGCGGGTCACCGGGGAGCTGTTTTTT. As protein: CSVFARVTGELFF.

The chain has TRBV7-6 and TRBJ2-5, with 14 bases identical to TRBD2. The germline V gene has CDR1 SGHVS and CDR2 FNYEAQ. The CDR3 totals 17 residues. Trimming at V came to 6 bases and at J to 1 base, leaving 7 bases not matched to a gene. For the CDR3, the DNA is TGTGCCAGCAGTCTGGGACTAGCGGGGGCGCGCCAAGAGACCCAGTACTTC. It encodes CASSLGLAGARQETQYF.

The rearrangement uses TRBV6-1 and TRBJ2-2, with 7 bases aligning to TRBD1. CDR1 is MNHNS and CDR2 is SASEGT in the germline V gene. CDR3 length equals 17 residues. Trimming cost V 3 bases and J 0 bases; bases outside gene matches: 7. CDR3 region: CASSDRRDSSNTGELFF. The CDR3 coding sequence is TGTGCCAGCAGTGATCGCCGGGACAGTTCGAACACCGGGGAGCTGTTTTTT.

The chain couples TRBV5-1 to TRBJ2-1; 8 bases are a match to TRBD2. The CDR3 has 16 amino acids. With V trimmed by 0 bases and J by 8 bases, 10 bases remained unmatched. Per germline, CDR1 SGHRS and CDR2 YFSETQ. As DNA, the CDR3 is TGCGCCAGCAGCTTGGGACGGGCGGGGGGCGTGTATGAGCAGTTCTTC. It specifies CASSLGRAGGVYEQFF.

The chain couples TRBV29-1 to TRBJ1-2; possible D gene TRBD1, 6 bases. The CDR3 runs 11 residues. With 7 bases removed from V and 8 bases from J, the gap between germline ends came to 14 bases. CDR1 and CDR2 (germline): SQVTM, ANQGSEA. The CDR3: CSAEQGGGYTF. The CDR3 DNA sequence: TGCAGCGCCGAACAGGGCGGAGGCTACACCTTC. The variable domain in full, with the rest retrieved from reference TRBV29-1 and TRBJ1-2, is SAVISQKPSRDICQRGTSLTIQCQVDSQVTMMFWYRQQPGQSLTLIATANQGSEATYESGFVIDKFPISRPNLTFSTLTVSNMSPEDSSIYLCSAEQGGGYTFGSGTRLTVV.

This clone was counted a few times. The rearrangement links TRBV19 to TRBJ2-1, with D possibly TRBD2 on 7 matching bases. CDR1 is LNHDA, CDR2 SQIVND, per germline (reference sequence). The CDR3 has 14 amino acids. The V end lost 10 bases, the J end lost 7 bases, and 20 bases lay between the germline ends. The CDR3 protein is CATRGGRARNEQFF. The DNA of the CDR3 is TGTGCCACCAGGGGAGGGAGGGCCAGGAATGAGCAGTTCTTC.

The chain's CDR3 is CASSPPGQNNSPLHF. CDR3 DNA: TGTGCCAGCAGTCCCCCCGGACAGAATAATTCACCCCTCCACTTT. The chain uses TRBV9 and TRBJ1-6; perhaps TRBD1 as D (6 bases). CDR3 size: 15 residues. Per the germline V gene, CDR1 is SGDLS and CDR2 is YYNGEE. The germline V and J ends were trimmed by 5 bases and 5 bases, with 14 bases remaining between them.

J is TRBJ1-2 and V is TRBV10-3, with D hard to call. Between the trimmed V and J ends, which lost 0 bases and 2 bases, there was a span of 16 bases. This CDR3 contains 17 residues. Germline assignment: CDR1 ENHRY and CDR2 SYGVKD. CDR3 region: CAISESRGETGNYGYTF. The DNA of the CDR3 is TGTGCCATCAGTGAGTCGAGAGGTGAAACCGGAAACTATGGCTACACCTTC.